The entry below describes one TCR beta chain. As yet, its antigen is unknown. This entry belongs to a study of CD8+ T cells in alopecia areata. Study overall: For the treated group, dosing was oral tofacitinib at 5 to 10 mg twice daily. Study results and limitations: Lesional scalp, especially alopecia totalis/universalis, showed higher clonality than normal scalp.

Treatment here: oral pan-JAK inhibitor, 5-10 mg twice daily. Looked up from germline, CDR1 is SNHLY and CDR2 is FYNNEI. V dropped 7 bases and J dropped 2 bases, with 15 bases sitting between them. CDR3 size: 14 residues. As the sequencing template, cDNA was produced by extracting RNA and reverse transcribing it. Measured with immunoSEQ multiplex PCR; TCRdb has only the in-frame clones, and not every one. The sample has 150,000 to 200,000 clones, roughly 58% seen once; the top ten hold 16%. The receptor comes from a human donor with alopecia areata. The chain joins TRBV2 to TRBJ2-7, with D unclear. Sequenced material: CD4+ T cells sorted from blood, taken at approximately week 55, from a patient treated with tofacitinib. In nucleotides, the CDR3 is TGTGCCAGCACCTTAGGTGGGCAAACCTACGAGCAGTACTTC. As protein: CASTLGGQTYEQYF. Together with reference TRBV2 and TRBJ2-7, the CDR3 gives the full variable domain: EPEVTQTPSHQVTQMGQEVILRCVPISNHLYFYWYRQILGQKVEFLVSFYNNEISEKSEIFDDQFSVERPDGSNFTLKIRSTKLEDSAMYFCASTLGGQTYEQYFGPGTRLTVT.